This TCR beta chain was recorded in a study of T cells in Graves' hyperthyroidism and ophthalmopathy. What was amplified from RNA transcripts were TCR beta CDR3 regions. The HTBI primer set served for first-round RT-PCR of the TCR CDR3. Via MiXCR, TCRdb re-called the multiplex PCR reads, giving one row per CDR3 protein. The table includes approximately 700,000 distinct CDR3 sequences, around 17% detected once. CDR3 size: 16 residues. V was clipped by 2 bases and J by 3 bases; unmatched bases: 11. In germline, CDR1 is DFQATT, CDR2 SNEGSKA (reference sequence). This clonotype has a count of ten or more. No progression to ophthalmopathy during 18 months of follow-up defined stable disease.

The sequence derives from a young man with Graves' hyperthyroidism. V gene TRBV20-1 combines with J gene TRBJ2-5; 8 bases fit TRBD2. Sequencing input: blood. CDR3: CSARLPQGTREETQYF. The CDR3 region has the DNA TGCAGTGCTAGACTCCCCCAGGGGACTAGGGAAGAGACCCAGTACTTC.